Listed below are T cell receptor beta chains from one sample, sequenced in a study of regulatory T cells in long-lasting Graves disease. TCRdb processed the multiplex PCR reads anew with MiXCR; each CDR3 protein has one entry. Of about 610,000 distinct CDR3 sequences in the sample, around 15% are singletons; the top ten hold more than 10%. This sample was shared with a second study, whose subject was T cells in Graves' hyperthyroidism and ophthalmopathy.

The sample here was peripheral blood mononuclear cells (PBMCs), taken at new diagnosis, from a patient treated with antithyroid drugs. These TCRs come from a young man with Graves disease. Each CDR3 is given with its conserved first and last residue. D genes are given only for firm matches. Clone sizes are given selectively: once, few, many, or a class where the clone is expanded.

j_gene: TRBJ2-3; v_gene: TRBV24-1; d_gene: NA; abundance: NA; CDR3nt: TGTGCCACCAGTCAAAGGGGTCCCACAGATACGCAGTATTTT; CDR3aa: CATSQRGPTDTQYF
j_gene: TRBJ1-2; v_gene: TRBV4-1; d_gene: NA; abundance: few; CDR3nt: TGCGCCAGCAGCCTCGTTGAGGCAGATGGCTACACCTTC; CDR3aa: CASSLVEADGYTF
j_gene: TRBJ2-7; v_gene: TRBV20-1; d_gene: NA; abundance: few; CDR3nt: TGCAGTGCTGCATATAGCGGACAACTGTACGAGCAGTACTTC; CDR3aa: CSAAYSGQLYEQYF
j_gene: TRBJ2-5; v_gene: TRBV12-3/TRBV12-4; d_gene: NA; abundance: many; CDR3nt: TGTGCCAGCAGTTCCCAGGGGAGGAGAGAGACCCAGTACTTC; CDR3aa: CASSSQGRRETQYF
j_gene: TRBJ2-1; v_gene: TRBV20-1; d_gene: TRBD2; abundance: NA; CDR3nt: TGCAGTGCTAGAGCCGGGACTAGCGGGTCAGATGAGCAGTTCTTC; CDR3aa: CSARAGTSGSDEQFF
j_gene: TRBJ2-5; v_gene: TRBV6-1; d_gene: NA; abundance: NA; CDR3nt: TGTGCCAGCAGTGGAAGTAGGACTGGGACGGCTAGGACCCAGTACTTC; CDR3aa: CASSGSRTGTARTQYF
j_gene: TRBJ2-1; v_gene: TRBV7-2; d_gene: NA; abundance: NA; CDR3nt: TGTGCCAGCAGCTTAATTGGAGAGGGGGAGCAGTTCTTC; CDR3aa: CASSLIGEGEQFF
j_gene: TRBJ2-2; v_gene: TRBV5-1; d_gene: NA; abundance: NA; CDR3nt: TGCGCCAGCAGCTTGGACAGTCTCGGCACCGGGGAGCTGTTTTTT; CDR3aa: CASSLDSLGTGELFF
j_gene: TRBJ2-1; v_gene: TRBV7-9; d_gene: NA; abundance: few; CDR3nt: TGTGCCAGCAGGACCCCCCGGGGCAATGAGCAGTTCTTC; CDR3aa: CASRTPRGNEQFF
j_gene: TRBJ2-3; v_gene: TRBV7-6; d_gene: TRBD2; abundance: NA; CDR3nt: TGTGCCAGCAGTCCTAAAGCGGGACCAGATACGCGGTATTTT; CDR3aa: CASSPKAGPDTRYF
j_gene: TRBJ1-3; v_gene: TRBV29-1; d_gene: NA; abundance: many; CDR3nt: TGCAGCGTTGGGACAGTTGGAAACACCATATATTTT; CDR3aa: CSVGTVGNTIYF
j_gene: TRBJ2-7; v_gene: TRBV28; d_gene: TRBD1; abundance: many; CDR3nt: TGTGCCAGCACCCTCGGACAGGGCTACGAGCAGTACTTC; CDR3aa: CASTLGQGYEQYF
j_gene: TRBJ2-5; v_gene: TRBV29-1; d_gene: NA; abundance: few; CDR3nt: TGCAGCGTTGAACCTTTAGCGGCGGAGACCCAGTACTTC; CDR3aa: CSVEPLAAETQYF
j_gene: TRBJ2-1; v_gene: TRBV27; d_gene: NA; abundance: few; CDR3nt: TGTGCCAGCAGTTTTTCCTTGAACCCCTACAATGAGCAGTTCTTC; CDR3aa: CASSFSLNPYNEQFF
j_gene: TRBJ1-1; v_gene: TRBV15; d_gene: TRBD1; abundance: few; CDR3nt: TGTGCCACCAGCACACGACAGGGTGTAGGGACTGAAGCTTTCTTT; CDR3aa: CATSTRQGVGTEAFF
j_gene: TRBJ2-1; v_gene: TRBV28; d_gene: NA; abundance: few; CDR3nt: TGTGCCTGCAGTAAGACGGAAAGCTCCTACAATGAGCAGTTCTTC; CDR3aa: CACSKTESSYNEQFF
j_gene: TRBJ1-2; v_gene: TRBV10-3; d_gene: NA; abundance: NA; CDR3nt: TGTGCCATCGGCAGGGACCTATCATACGGCTACACCTTC; CDR3aa: CAIGRDLSYGYTF
j_gene: TRBJ2-7; v_gene: TRBV15; d_gene: NA; abundance: NA; CDR3nt: TGTGCCACCAGCAGAGGCTGGGGGTCCCCTTCCCAGTACTTC; CDR3aa: CATSRGWGSPSQYF
j_gene: TRBJ1-2; v_gene: TRBV12-5; d_gene: TRBD1; abundance: NA; CDR3nt: TGTGCTAGTGGTTTGGTATGGGGACAGGATGGCTACACCTTC; CDR3aa: CASGLVWGQDGYTF
j_gene: TRBJ2-7; v_gene: TRBV6-1; d_gene: TRBD1; abundance: NA; CDR3nt: TGTGCCAGCACCCTTGAGGACAGGGCCTACGAGCAGTACTTC; CDR3aa: CASTLEDRAYEQYF
j_gene: TRBJ1-1; v_gene: TRBV30; d_gene: TRBD1; abundance: many; CDR3nt: TGTGCCTGGACAGGACAGGCGGGTGAAGCTTTCTTT; CDR3aa: CAWTGQAGEAFF
j_gene: TRBJ2-5; v_gene: TRBV7-3; d_gene: NA; abundance: NA; CDR3nt: TGTGCCAGCAGCTTAAACAGGGACGAAGAGACCCAGTACTTC; CDR3aa: CASSLNRDEETQYF
j_gene: TRBJ1-1; v_gene: TRBV20-1; d_gene: NA; abundance: many; CDR3nt: TGCAGTGCTAGTGAGCCTCAGAACACTGAAGCTTTCTTT; CDR3aa: CSASEPQNTEAFF
j_gene: TRBJ2-2; v_gene: TRBV19; d_gene: NA; abundance: NA; CDR3nt: TGTGCCTTATCGGGGCAGAGCACCGGGGAGCTGTTTTTT; CDR3aa: CALSGQSTGELFF
j_gene: TRBJ1-1; v_gene: TRBV7-9; d_gene: NA; abundance: many; CDR3nt: TGTGCCAGCATCGACGGGCGCGGTGCCGGGACTGAAGCTTTCTTT; CDR3aa: CASIDGRGAGTEAFF
j_gene: TRBJ2-5; v_gene: TRBV12-3/TRBV12-4; d_gene: TRBD1; abundance: many; CDR3nt: TGTGCCAGCAGACCGGGACAGCAAGAGACCCAGTACTTC; CDR3aa: CASRPGQQETQYF
j_gene: TRBJ1-1; v_gene: TRBV11-2; d_gene: NA; abundance: NA; CDR3nt: TGTGCCAGCAGCTATGGGATAGGTACTCCTAAAGAGACTGAAGCTTTCTTT; CDR3aa: CASSYGIGTPKETEAFF
j_gene: TRBJ2-7; v_gene: TRBV30; d_gene: NA; abundance: few; CDR3nt: TGTGCCTGGAGTAGTGGCCAGACGGACGAGCAGTACTTC; CDR3aa: CAWSSGQTDEQYF
j_gene: TRBJ2-2; v_gene: TRBV5-4; d_gene: TRBD1; abundance: NA; CDR3nt: TGTGCCAGCAGCCCACAGGGGTCAAACACCGGGGAGCTGTTTTTT; CDR3aa: CASSPQGSNTGELFF
j_gene: TRBJ2-7; v_gene: TRBV20-1; d_gene: NA; abundance: many; CDR3nt: TGCAGTGCTAGTACGGGGAGTCCCTACGAGCAGTACTTC; CDR3aa: CSASTGSPYEQYF
j_gene: TRBJ2-3; v_gene: TRBV4-1; d_gene: NA; abundance: NA; CDR3nt: TGCGCCAGCAGCCCCAGGGTAGCGCGCACAGATACGCAGTATTTT; CDR3aa: CASSPRVARTDTQYF
j_gene: TRBJ2-7; v_gene: TRBV12-3/TRBV12-4; d_gene: TRBD2; abundance: many; CDR3nt: TGTGCCAGCAGTCACCGGGGGGGTGGCAACGAGCAGTACTTC; CDR3aa: CASSHRGGGNEQYF
j_gene: TRBJ2-7; v_gene: TRBV3-1; d_gene: NA; abundance: few; CDR3nt: TGTGCCAGCAGCCAAGATAGAAGCGGATGGGACGAGCAGTACTTC; CDR3aa: CASSQDRSGWDEQYF
j_gene: TRBJ1-2; v_gene: TRBV2; d_gene: NA; abundance: many; CDR3nt: TGTGCCAGCAGTATGGTCGGTCCGACCAGCTACACCTTC; CDR3aa: CASSMVGPTSYTF
j_gene: TRBJ2-7; v_gene: TRBV6-1; d_gene: TRBD1; abundance: NA; CDR3nt: TGTGCCAGCAGCGGGACAGATCAAACCTACGAGCAGTACTTC; CDR3aa: CASSGTDQTYEQYF
j_gene: TRBJ2-1; v_gene: TRBV5-1; d_gene: NA; abundance: many; CDR3nt: TGCGCCAGCAGCTTGCGCTCTGGAAACAATGAGCAGTTCTTC; CDR3aa: CASSLRSGNNEQFF
j_gene: TRBJ2-1; v_gene: TRBV27; d_gene: TRBD1; abundance: NA; CDR3nt: TGTGCCAGCGCTCATTCAGCTGGGACAGACATCTACAATGAGCAGTTCTTC; CDR3aa: CASAHSAGTDIYNEQFF
j_gene: TRBJ1-1; v_gene: TRBV12-3/TRBV12-4; d_gene: TRBD1; abundance: NA; CDR3nt: TGTGCCAGCAGTTTCCGACAGGGGGCGAGCACTGAAGCTTTCTTT; CDR3aa: CASSFRQGASTEAFF
j_gene: TRBJ1-6; v_gene: TRBV20-1; d_gene: NA; abundance: NA; CDR3nt: TGCAGTGCTACCAGACAGGCAACCTATAATTCACCCCTCCACTTT; CDR3aa: CSATRQATYNSPLHF
j_gene: TRBJ2-7; v_gene: TRBV6-1; d_gene: TRBD1; abundance: few; CDR3nt: TGTGCCAGCAGTGGACAGGGGGTTCCCTACGAGCAGTACTTC; CDR3aa: CASSGQGVPYEQYF
j_gene: TRBJ1-6; v_gene: TRBV19; d_gene: NA; abundance: few; CDR3nt: TGTGCCAGTAGTATGCCTGGGGATTCACCCCTCCACTTT; CDR3aa: CASSMPGDSPLHF
j_gene: TRBJ1-4; v_gene: TRBV20-1; d_gene: NA; abundance: NA; CDR3nt: TGCAGTGCTAGAGGGGCGGGGGGGGTAGCCGGAGGTGAAAAACTGTTTTTT; CDR3aa: CSARGAGGVAGGEKLFF
j_gene: TRBJ1-2; v_gene: TRBV12-3/TRBV12-4; d_gene: NA; abundance: once; CDR3nt: TGTGCCAGCAGTTTAGCCTTAGGGAGGGCCTTCGGAGGCTACACCTTC; CDR3aa: CASSLALGRAFGGYTF
j_gene: TRBJ1-3; v_gene: TRBV6-1; d_gene: NA; abundance: NA; CDR3nt: TGTGCCAGCAGCCCGGGACGGGGGCTTGGAAACACCATATATTTT; CDR3aa: CASSPGRGLGNTIYF
j_gene: TRBJ2-3; v_gene: TRBV20-1; d_gene: NA; abundance: few; CDR3nt: TGCAGTGCTAGAGATTCAGTCAGAAGGGGCACAGATACGCAGTATTTT; CDR3aa: CSARDSVRRGTDTQYF
j_gene: TRBJ2-7; v_gene: TRBV12-3/TRBV12-4; d_gene: NA; abundance: many; CDR3nt: TGTGCCAGCAGCCCCGGGAGCTACGAGCAGTACTTC; CDR3aa: CASSPGSYEQYF
j_gene: TRBJ1-2; v_gene: TRBV19; d_gene: NA; abundance: NA; CDR3nt: TGTGCCAGTACCCCTGGGTGGCAGACTAACTATGGCTACACCTTC; CDR3aa: CASTPGWQTNYGYTF
j_gene: TRBJ2-7; v_gene: TRBV7-9; d_gene: TRBD1; abundance: NA; CDR3nt: TGTGCCAGCAGCTCGGACAGGGGGTCATCCTACGAGCAGTACTTC; CDR3aa: CASSSDRGSSYEQYF
j_gene: TRBJ1-1; v_gene: TRBV6-1; d_gene: NA; abundance: few; CDR3nt: TGTGCCAGCAGTGCTCAGCCGAACACTGAAGCTTTCTTT; CDR3aa: CASSAQPNTEAFF
j_gene: TRBJ1-1; v_gene: TRBV30; d_gene: NA; abundance: many; CDR3nt: TGTGCCTGGATGATTTCCACTCTGAACACTGAAGCTTTCTTT; CDR3aa: CAWMISTLNTEAFF